This T cell receptor (beta chain) was obtained from a study of control samples from healthy donors and cancer patients. The V and J ends lost 4 bases and 7 bases, in that order; junction bases with no gene match: 8. The germline CDR1 and CDR2 sequences are KGHDR and SFDVKD. The CDR3 spans 16 residues. Generated by immunoSEQ multiplex PCR, the TCRdb table keeps only in-frame clones and is missing some. This repertoire comprises fewer than 200,000 clones; its ten largest clones make up 2% to 2.5%. Sequenced: blood. The V gene is TRBV24-1, the J gene TRBJ2-1; TRBD2 aligns across 11 bases. The sequence was collected from a woman in her twenties or thirties in good health. The CDR3 coding sequence is TGTGCCACCAGTGAGACTTTAGCGGGGGGGCGGAATGAGCAGTTCTTC. Its protein is CATSETLAGGRNEQFF.